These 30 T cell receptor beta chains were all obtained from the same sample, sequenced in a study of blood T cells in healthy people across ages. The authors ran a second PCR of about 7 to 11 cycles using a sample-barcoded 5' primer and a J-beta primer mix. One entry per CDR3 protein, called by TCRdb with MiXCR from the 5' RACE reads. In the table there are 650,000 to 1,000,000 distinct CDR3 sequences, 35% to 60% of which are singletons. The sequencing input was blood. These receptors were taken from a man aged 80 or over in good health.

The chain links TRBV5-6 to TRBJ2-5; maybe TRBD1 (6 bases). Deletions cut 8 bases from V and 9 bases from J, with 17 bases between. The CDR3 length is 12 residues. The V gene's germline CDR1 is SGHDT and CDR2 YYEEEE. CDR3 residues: CASTTGRSAQYF. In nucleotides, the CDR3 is TGTGCCAGTACAACAGGGCGGTCGGCCCAGTACTTC.

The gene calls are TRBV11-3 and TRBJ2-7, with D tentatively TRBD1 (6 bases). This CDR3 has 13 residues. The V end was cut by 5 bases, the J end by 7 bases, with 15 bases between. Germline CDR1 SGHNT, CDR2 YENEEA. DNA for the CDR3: TGTGCCAGCAGCCCCTACAGGGACAATGAGCAGTACTTC. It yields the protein CASSPYRDNEQYF. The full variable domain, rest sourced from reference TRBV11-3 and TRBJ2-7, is EAGVVQSPRYKIIEKKQPVAFWCNPISGHNTLYWYLQNLGQGPELLIRYENEEAVDDSQLPKDRFSAERLKGVDSTLKIQPAELGDSAVYLCASSPYRDNEQYFGPGTRLTVT.

For the CDR3, the DNA is TGTGCCAGCAGCCCTACGGGACAGGGGGACGAGCAGTACTTC. Protein product: CASSPTGQGDEQYF. The chain is built from TRBV28 and TRBJ2-7; 11 bases line up with TRBD1. The CDR3 is made up of 14 amino acids. V lost 6 bases to trimming and J lost 5 bases; unmatched junction nucleotides: 6. Germline V CDR1 and CDR2: MDHEN, SYDVKM.

The CDR3 region is CASSSPGLGGNEQYF. CDR3 nucleotide sequence: TGTGCCAGCAGTTCACCGGGACTAGGGGGCAACGAGCAGTACTTC. The chain links TRBV27 to TRBJ2-5, with D possibly being TRBD2 (8 bases). The end of the DNA aligns better with TRBJ2-7, so the J call may be wrong. Germline CDR1 reads MNHEY; CDR2 reads SMNVEV (reference sequence). This CDR3 region has 15 residues.

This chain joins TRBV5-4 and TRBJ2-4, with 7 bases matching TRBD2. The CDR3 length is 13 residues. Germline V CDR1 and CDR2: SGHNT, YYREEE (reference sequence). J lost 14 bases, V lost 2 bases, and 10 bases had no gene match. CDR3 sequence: CASSLGEGRWEYF. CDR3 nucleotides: TGTGCCAGCAGCTTAGGGGAGGGTAGGTGGGAGTACTTC.

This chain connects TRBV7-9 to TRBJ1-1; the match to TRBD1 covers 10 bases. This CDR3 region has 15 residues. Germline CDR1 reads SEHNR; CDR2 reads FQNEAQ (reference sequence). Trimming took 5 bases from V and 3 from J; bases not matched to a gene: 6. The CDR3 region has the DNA TGTGCCAGCAGCCCGGGACAGGGGAGGGACACTGAAGCTTTCTTT. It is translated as CASSPGQGRDTEAFF.

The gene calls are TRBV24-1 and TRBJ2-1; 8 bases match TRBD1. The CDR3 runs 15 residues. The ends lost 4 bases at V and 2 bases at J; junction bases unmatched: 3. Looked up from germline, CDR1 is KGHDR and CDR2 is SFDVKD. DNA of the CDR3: TGTGCCACCAGTGAGACAGGGGCTCCCTACAATGAGCAGTTCTTC. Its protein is CATSETGAPYNEQFF.

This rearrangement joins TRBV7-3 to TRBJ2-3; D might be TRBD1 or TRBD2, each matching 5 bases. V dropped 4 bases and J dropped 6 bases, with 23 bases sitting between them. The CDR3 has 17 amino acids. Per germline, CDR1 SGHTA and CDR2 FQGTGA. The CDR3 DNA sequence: TGTGCCAGCAGCTCCCTTCTCCGGGACCGAAAAATGGATACGCAGTATTTT. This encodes CASSSLLRDRKMDTQYF.

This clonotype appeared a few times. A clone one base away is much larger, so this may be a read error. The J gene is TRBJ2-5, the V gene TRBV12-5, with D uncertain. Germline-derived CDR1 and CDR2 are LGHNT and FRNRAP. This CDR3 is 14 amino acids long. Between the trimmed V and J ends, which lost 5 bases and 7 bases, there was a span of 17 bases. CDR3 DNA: TGTGCTAGTGGTGTGAGCGCCTTTAGTGGGACCCAGTACTTC. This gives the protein CASGVSAFSGTQYF.

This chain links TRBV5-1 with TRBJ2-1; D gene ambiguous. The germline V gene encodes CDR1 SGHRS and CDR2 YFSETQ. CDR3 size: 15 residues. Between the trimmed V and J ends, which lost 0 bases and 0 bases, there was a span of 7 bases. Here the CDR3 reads CASSLERISYNEQFF. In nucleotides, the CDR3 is TGCGCCAGCAGCTTGGAACGGATCTCCTACAATGAGCAGTTCTTC. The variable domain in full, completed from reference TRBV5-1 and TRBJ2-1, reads KAGVTQTPRYLIKTRGQQVTLSCSPISGHRSVSWYQQTPGQGLQFLFEYFSETQRNKGNFPGRFSGRQFSNSRSEMNVSTLELGDSALYLCASSLERISYNEQFFGPGTRLTVL.

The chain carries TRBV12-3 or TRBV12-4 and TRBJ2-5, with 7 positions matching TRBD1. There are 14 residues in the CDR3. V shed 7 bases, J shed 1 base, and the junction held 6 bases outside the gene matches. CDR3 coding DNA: TGTGCCAGCATGTGGGGGACAGCCCAAGAGACCCAGTACTTC. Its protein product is CASMWGTAQETQYF.

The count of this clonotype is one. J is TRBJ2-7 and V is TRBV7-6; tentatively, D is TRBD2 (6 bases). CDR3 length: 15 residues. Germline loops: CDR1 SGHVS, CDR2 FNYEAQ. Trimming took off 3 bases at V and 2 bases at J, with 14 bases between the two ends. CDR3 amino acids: CASSFPLAEAYEQYF. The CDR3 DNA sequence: TGTGCCAGCAGCTTCCCTTTAGCGGAAGCCTACGAGCAGTACTTC.

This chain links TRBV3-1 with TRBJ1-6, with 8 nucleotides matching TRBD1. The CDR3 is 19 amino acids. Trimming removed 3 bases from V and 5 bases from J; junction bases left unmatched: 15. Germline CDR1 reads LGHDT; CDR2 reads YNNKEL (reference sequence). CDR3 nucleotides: TGTGCCAGCAGCCAGGGAGCTCCAGCTGGGACAGGCGATAATTCACCCCTCCACTTT. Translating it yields CASSQGAPAGTGDNSPLHF.

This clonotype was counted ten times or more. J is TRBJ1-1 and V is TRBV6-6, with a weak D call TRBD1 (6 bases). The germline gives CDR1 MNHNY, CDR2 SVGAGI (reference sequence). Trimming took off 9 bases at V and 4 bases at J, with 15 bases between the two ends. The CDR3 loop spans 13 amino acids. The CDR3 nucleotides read TGTGCCAGTTCCCCAGGGGCGGTCACTGAAGCTTTCTTT. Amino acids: CASSPGAVTEAFF.

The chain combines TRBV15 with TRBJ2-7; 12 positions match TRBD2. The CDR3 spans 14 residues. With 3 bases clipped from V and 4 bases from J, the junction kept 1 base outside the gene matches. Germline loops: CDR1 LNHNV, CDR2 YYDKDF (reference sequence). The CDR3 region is CATSRTSGSYEQYF. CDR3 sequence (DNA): TGTGCCACCAGCAGGACTAGCGGGAGTTACGAGCAGTACTTC.

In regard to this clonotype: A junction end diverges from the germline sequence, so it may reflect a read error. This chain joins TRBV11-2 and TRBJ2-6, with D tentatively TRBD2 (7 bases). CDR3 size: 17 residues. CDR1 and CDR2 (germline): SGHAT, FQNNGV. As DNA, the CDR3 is TGTGCCTGCAGCTTAGGGGGGAGGGCCTCTGGAGCCAACGTCCTGACTTTC. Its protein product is CACSLGGRASGANVLTF.

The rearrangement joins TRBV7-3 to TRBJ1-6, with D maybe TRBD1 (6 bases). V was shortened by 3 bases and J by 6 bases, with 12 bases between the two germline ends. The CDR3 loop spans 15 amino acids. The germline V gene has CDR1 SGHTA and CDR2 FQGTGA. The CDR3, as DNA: TGTGCCAGCAGCTTGCAGGGGACGGGTAATTCACCCCTCCACTTT. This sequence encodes CASSLQGTGNSPLHF. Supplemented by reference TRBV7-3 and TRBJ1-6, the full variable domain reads GAGVSQTPSNKVTEKGKYVELRCDPISGHTALYWYRQSLGQGPEFLIYFQGTGAADDSGLPNDRFFAVRPEGSVSTLKIQRTERGDSAVYLCASSLQGTGNSPLHFGNGTRLTVT.

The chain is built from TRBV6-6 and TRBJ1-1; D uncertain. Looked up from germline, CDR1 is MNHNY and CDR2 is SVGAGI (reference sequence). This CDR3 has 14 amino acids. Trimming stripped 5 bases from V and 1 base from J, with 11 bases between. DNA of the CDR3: TGTGCCAGCAGTCAAATCCAAAGGAACACTGAAGCTTTCTTT. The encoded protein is CASSQIQRNTEAFF.

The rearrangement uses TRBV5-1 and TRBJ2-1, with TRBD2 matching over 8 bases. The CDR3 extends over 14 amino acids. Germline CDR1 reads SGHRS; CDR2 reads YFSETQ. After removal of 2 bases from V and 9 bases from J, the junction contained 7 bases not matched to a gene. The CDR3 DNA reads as TGCGCCAGCAGCTTACAAGCGGGAGTGATTGAGCAGTTCTTC. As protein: CASSLQAGVIEQFF.

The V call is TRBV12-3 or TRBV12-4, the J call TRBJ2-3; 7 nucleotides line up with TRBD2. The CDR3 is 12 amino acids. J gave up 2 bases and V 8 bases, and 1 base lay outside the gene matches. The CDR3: CASGRATDTQYF. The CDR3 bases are TGTGCCAGCGGGAGGGCCACAGATACGCAGTATTTT.

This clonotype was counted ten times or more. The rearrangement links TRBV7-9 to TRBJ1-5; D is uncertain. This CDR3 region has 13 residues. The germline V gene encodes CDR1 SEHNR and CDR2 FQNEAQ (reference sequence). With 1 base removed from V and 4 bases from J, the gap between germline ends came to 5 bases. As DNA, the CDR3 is TGTGCCAGCAGCTTAGGGGTTAATCAGCCCCAGCATTTT. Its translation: CASSLGVNQPQHF.

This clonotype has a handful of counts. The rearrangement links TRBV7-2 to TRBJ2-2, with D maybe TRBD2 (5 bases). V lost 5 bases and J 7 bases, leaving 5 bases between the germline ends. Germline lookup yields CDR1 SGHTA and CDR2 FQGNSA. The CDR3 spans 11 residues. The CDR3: CASSEGGELFF. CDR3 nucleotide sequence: TGTGCCAGCAGCGAGGGCGGGGAGCTGTTTTTT.

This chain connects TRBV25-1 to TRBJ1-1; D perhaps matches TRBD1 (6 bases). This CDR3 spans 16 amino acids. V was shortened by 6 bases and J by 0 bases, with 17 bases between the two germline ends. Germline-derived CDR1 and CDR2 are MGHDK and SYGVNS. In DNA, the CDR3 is TGTGCCAGCAGCAAGGGTCAGAGGGACATGAACACTGAAGCTTTCTTT. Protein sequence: CASSKGQRDMNTEAFF.

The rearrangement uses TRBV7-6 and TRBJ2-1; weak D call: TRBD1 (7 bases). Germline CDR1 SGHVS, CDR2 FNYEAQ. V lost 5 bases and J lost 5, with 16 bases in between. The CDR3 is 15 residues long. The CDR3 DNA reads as TGTGCCAGCAGCCAGGGGGGCGGCCCCCACAATGAGCAGTTCTTC. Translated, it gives CASSQGGGPHNEQFF.

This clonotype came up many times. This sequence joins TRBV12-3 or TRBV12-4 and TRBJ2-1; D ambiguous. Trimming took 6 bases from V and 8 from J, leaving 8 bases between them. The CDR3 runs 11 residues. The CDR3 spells CASSLLDEQFF. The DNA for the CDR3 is TGTGCCAGCAGCTTACTCGATGAGCAGTTCTTC.

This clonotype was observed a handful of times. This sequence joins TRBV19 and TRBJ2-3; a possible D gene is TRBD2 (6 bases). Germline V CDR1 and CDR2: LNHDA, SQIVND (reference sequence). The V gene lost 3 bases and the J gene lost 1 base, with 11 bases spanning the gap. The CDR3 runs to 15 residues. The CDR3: CASSISGVGTDTQYF. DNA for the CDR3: TGTGCCAGTAGTATTTCGGGAGTGGGCACAGATACGCAGTATTTT.

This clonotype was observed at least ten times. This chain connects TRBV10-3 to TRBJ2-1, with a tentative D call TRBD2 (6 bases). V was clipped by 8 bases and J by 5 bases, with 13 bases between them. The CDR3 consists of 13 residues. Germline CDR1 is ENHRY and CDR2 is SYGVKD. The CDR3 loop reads CAISPGVHNEQFF. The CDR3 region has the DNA TGTGCCATCTCGCCGGGAGTTCACAATGAGCAGTTCTTC.

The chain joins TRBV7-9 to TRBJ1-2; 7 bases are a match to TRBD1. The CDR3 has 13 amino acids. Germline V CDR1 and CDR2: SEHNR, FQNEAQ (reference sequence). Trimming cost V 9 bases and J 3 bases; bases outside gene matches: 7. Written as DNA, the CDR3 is TGTGCCAGTTGGACAGGTCGGGACTATGGCTACACCTTC. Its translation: CASWTGRDYGYTF.

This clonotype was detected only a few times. The DNA of the CDR3 is TGTGCCAGCAGTTTAAGGAGCGGGAGGACCAATGAGCAGTTCTTC. Its translation is CASSLRSGRTNEQFF. The chain uses TRBV12-3 or TRBV12-4 and TRBJ2-1; 9 bases are a match to TRBD2. The CDR3 runs 15 residues. V gave up 2 bases and J gave up 6 bases; unmatched junction bases: 5.

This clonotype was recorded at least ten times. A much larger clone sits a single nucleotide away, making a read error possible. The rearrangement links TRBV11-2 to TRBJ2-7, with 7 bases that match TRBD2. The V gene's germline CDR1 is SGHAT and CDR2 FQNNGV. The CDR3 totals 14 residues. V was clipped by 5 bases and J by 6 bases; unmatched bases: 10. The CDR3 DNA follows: TGTGCCAGCAGCCCGAGAGCGGGACCCGGCGAGCAGTACTTC. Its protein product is CASSPRAGPGEQYF.